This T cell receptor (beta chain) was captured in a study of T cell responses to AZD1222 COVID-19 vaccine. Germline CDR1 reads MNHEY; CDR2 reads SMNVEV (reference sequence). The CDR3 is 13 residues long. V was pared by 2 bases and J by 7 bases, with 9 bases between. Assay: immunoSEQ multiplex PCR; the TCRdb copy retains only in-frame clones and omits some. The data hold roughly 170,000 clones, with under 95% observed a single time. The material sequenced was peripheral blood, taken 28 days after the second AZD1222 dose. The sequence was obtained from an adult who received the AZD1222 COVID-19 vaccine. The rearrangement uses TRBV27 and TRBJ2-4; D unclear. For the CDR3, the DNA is TGTGCCAGCAGTTTACTGGGTTGGAACATTCAGTACTTC. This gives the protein CASSLLGWNIQYF.